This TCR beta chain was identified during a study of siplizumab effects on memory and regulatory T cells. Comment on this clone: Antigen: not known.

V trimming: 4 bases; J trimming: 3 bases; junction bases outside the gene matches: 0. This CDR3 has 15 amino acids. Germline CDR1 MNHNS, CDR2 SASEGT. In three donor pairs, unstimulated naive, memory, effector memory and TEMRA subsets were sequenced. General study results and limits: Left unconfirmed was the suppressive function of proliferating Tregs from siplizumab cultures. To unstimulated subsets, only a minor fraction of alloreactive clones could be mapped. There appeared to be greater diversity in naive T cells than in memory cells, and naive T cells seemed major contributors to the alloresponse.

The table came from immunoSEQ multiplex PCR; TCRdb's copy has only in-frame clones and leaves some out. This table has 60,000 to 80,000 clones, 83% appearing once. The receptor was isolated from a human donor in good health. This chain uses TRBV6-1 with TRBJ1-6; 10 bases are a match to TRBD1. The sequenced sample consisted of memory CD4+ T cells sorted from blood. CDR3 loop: CASSGTGGYNSPLHF. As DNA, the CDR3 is TGTGCCAGCAGTGGGACAGGGGGCTATAATTCACCCCTCCACTTT.